This T cell receptor beta chain was sequenced in a study of T cell repertoires in ileal Crohn's disease. Turning to the study itself: At postoperative colonoscopy, neoterminal ileum biopsies were taken as M6.

Overall study findings and caveats: High-frequency clones were more common in sorted CD8 than CD4 cells. Endoscopic recurrence occurred in every patient whose clonality exceeded 26.8%.

TCRB immunosequencing input was roughly 500 nanograms of biopsy DNA per sample. TCRdb's copy holds only in-frame clones and misses some; the assay was immunoSEQ multiplex PCR. In the table there are about 62,000 clones, around 90% of which are singletons. This sample's time point: neoterminal ileum biopsy at postoperative endoscopy, about 6 months after surgery. As to this clone: Its target is not known.

V was clipped by 4 bases and J by 0 bases, with 11 bases between them. Per the germline V gene, CDR1 is SGDLS and CDR2 is YYNGEE. The CDR3 runs to 15 residues. The receptor was isolated from an adult with Crohn's disease. Sequencing used ileal tissue. The chain has TRBV9 and TRBJ1-3; the D is unclear. Written as DNA, the CDR3 is TGTGCCAGCAGCCCCCAAGCCTTCTCTGGAAACACCATATATTTT. It yields the protein CASSPQAFSGNTIYF.